Included here is one T cell receptor (beta chain) sequence, with context. Antigen unknown. The source of the sample is a study of vaccination effects on CD4 cells after COVID-19. Regarding the study as a whole: Nearly all vaccine-induced clones in healthy recipients recognized only SARS-CoV-2.

Sequenced by immunoSEQ multiplex PCR; TCRdb stores in-frame clones only, minus some. The sample lists about 19,000 clones; 70% were seen once. V shed 8 bases, J shed 5 bases, and the junction held 10 bases outside the gene matches. CDR3 size: 15 residues. The germline gives CDR1 LNHDA, CDR2 SQIVND (reference sequence). Under the ViraFEST assay, PBMC were stimulated with viral peptide pools so that antigen-specific CD4+ T cells expanded. Sequencing was performed afterwards. Subsequent to a culture period of 10 days, CD4+ T cells were isolated. Among the vaccine recipients, none had a prior SARS-CoV-2 infection, and nucleocapsid antibodies were negative. Half-medium exchanges with IL-2 medium took place on days 3 and 7.

The chain combines TRBV19 with TRBJ2-1, with 9 nucleotides matching TRBD2. This TCR was sampled from a human donor who received a COVID-19 vaccine. The material sequenced was CD4+ T cells from PBMCs cultured with HCoV-229E spike peptides, taken before COVID-19 vaccination. CDR3 loop: CASGSGSRGNNEQFF. The CDR3 region has the DNA TGTGCCAGTGGTAGCGGGAGTAGAGGGAACAATGAGCAGTTCTTC.